Shown below are 29 T cell receptor beta chains from a single sample sequenced in a study of blood T cell repertoires in COVID-19. Libraries were prepared by immunoSEQ multiplex PCR; TCRdb keeps only in-frame clonotypes and omits some of them. The sample shows over 110,000 clones, around 80% of them seen only once. Sample: peripheral blood. These receptors were taken from an elderly man with acute or convalescent COVID-19.

This rearrangement joins TRBV28 to TRBJ2-1; perhaps TRBD2 as D (7 bases). The CDR3 contains 16 residues. Germline CDR1 is MDHEN and CDR2 is SYDVKM. V was shortened by 10 bases and J by 2 bases, with 21 bases between the two germline ends. CDR3 nucleotide sequence: TGTGCCACCAGGGGCGGGGGTGCCCGCCCCTACAATGAGCAGTTCTTC. Translation gives CATRGGGARPYNEQFF.

CDR3 sequence (DNA): TGTGCCATCAGTGTCAAGGAGATTCCCTCCTACGAGCAGTACTTC. Protein product: CAISVKEIPSYEQYF. V is TRBV10-3 and J is TRBJ2-7; the D is unclear. CDR3 length: 15 amino acids. Germline V gene data show CDR1 as ENHRY and CDR2 as SYGVKD. With 4 bases removed from V and 0 bases from J, the gap between germline ends came to 13 bases.

J is TRBJ1-4 and V is TRBV12-3 or TRBV12-4, with 9 nucleotides matching TRBD1. J gave up 7 bases and V 6 bases, and 3 bases lay outside the gene matches. The CDR3 contains 13 residues. The CDR3 loop reads CASRRTGVEKLFF. CDR3 DNA sequence: TGTGCCAGCAGGCGGACAGGGGTTGAAAAACTGTTTTTT.

V usage is TRBV27 and J usage is TRBJ2-5; 8 nucleotides match TRBD2. CDR1 MNHEY and CDR2 SMNVEV come from the germline V gene (reference sequence). This CDR3 spans 16 amino acids. Germline trimming cut 3 bases from V and 1 base from J; bases unmatched to any gene: 7. The CDR3 region has the DNA TGTGCCAGCAGTTTGAACGCGGGGGGAATCCAAGAGACCCAGTACTTC. This gives the protein CASSLNAGGIQETQYF.

There are a few counts of this clone. V usage is TRBV7-9 and J usage is TRBJ1-2; D might be TRBD1 (5 bases). Trimming took 5 bases from V and 2 from J, leaving 9 bases between them. Germline loops: CDR1 SEHNR, CDR2 FQNEAQ (reference sequence). The CDR3 is 13 amino acids. The CDR3 DNA reads TGTGCCAGCAGCCCACAGGAGAACTATGGCTACACCTTC. It encodes CASSPQENYGYTF.

V is TRBV10-2 and J is TRBJ1-1, with D perhaps matching TRBD1 (5 bases). Germline V lookup: CDR1 WSHSY, CDR2 SAAADI. The V end lost 2 bases, the J end lost 4 bases, and 17 bases lay between the germline ends. The CDR3 spans 16 residues. CDR3 region: CASSEARQLKGTEAFF. The CDR3 DNA is TGCGCCAGCAGTGAGGCTCGACAGCTGAAGGGCACTGAAGCTTTCTTT.

The chain is built from TRBV30 and TRBJ1-2; the D gene is possibly TRBD1 (6 bases). Trimming stripped 5 bases from V and 8 bases from J, with 9 bases between. The CDR3 has 10 residues. Germline V gene sequence: CDR1 GTSNPN, CDR2 SVGIG (reference sequence). The CDR3 sequence is CAWEQGGYTF. The CDR3 DNA follows: TGTGCCTGGGAGCAGGGGGGCTACACCTTC.

This clone was recorded once. This rearrangement joins TRBV5-6 to TRBJ2-3; weak D call: TRBD1 (6 bases). In germline, CDR1 is SGHDT, CDR2 YYEEEE. The CDR3 loop spans 15 amino acids. Trimming removed 0 bases at V and 4 bases at J, with 12 bases between. This CDR3 is CASSLDPGAADTQYF. The CDR3 coding sequence is TGTGCCAGCAGCTTGGATCCAGGGGCCGCAGATACGCAGTATTTT.

This clone came up once. The chain combines TRBV7-2 with TRBJ2-1, with D unresolved. V shed 2 bases and J shed 3 bases, with 5 bases lying between them. This CDR3 spans 13 amino acids. Germline V lookup: CDR1 SGHTA, CDR2 FQGNSA. The CDR3, as DNA: TGTGCCAGCAGCTTAAGCTACTACAATGAGCAGTTCTTC. It encodes CASSLSYYNEQFF.

The chain recombines TRBV21-1 with TRBJ1-5; the table calls TRBD1, which could not be checked here. TRBV21-1 counts as a pseudogene. The CDR3 runs 17 residues. In nucleotides, the CDR3 is TGTGCCAGACCCCCAATGGGAAGGGGATACGACAATCAGCCCCAGCATTTT. It specifies CARPPMGRGYDNQPQHF.

The chain is built from TRBV5-4 and TRBJ1-6; 8 bases align to TRBD1. From germline, CDR1 is SGHNT and CDR2 YYREEE (reference sequence). The CDR3 length is 15 residues. Losses at the gene ends were 4 bases for V and 10 bases for J; bases not matched to a gene: 10. The CDR3, as DNA: TGTGCCAGCAGCGTAGACAGGGGCGAGGGCTCACCCCTCCACTTT. Translating gives CASSVDRGEGSPLHF.

The gene calls are TRBV29-1 and TRBJ1-4; a possible D gene is TRBD1 (5 bases). The CDR3 runs to 15 residues. The germline gives CDR1 SQVTM, CDR2 ANQGSEA. V was trimmed by 4 bases and J by 5 bases, leaving 17 bases between them. CDR3: CSVGFVGPRNEKLFF. CDR3 in DNA: TGCAGCGTTGGGTTTGTGGGGCCGAGAAATGAAAAACTGTTTTTT.

The genes are TRBV6-6 and TRBJ1-4; D call uncertain. Germline CDR1 MNHNY, CDR2 SVGAGI (reference sequence). The CDR3 loop spans 15 amino acids. Between the trimmed V and J ends, which lost 2 bases and 0 bases, there was a span of 7 bases. The CDR3 region is CASSYELATNEKLFF. In nucleotides, the CDR3 is TGTGCCAGCAGTTACGAACTCGCAACTAATGAAAAACTGTTTTTT.

The chain links TRBV7-3 to TRBJ2-3, with a possible D match to TRBD2 (7 bases). Per germline, CDR1 SGHTA and CDR2 FQGTGA. V was trimmed by 2 bases and J by 8 bases, leaving 11 bases between them. This CDR3 comprises 13 residues. The CDR3 DNA reads as TGTGCCAGCAGCTTAGCGGGGGCCCCTACGCAGTATTTT. Its translation is CASSLAGAPTQYF.

The CDR3 is CASSPYSPAAGEQYF. DNA for the CDR3: TGTGCCAGCTCACCGTATTCGCCGGCGGCGGGGGAGCAGTACTTC. The V and J genes are TRBV18 and TRBJ2-7; the D gene is possibly TRBD2 (6 bases). Germline loops: CDR1 KGHSH, CDR2 LQKENI. The V end lost 3 bases, the J end lost 7 bases, and 19 bases lay between the germline ends. The CDR3 runs 15 residues.

This clone was recorded once. The CDR3 DNA reads as TGTGCCAGTACCTCAAAAATCTCCCTAGTTACTAACTATGGCTACACCTTC. As protein: CASTSKISLVTNYGYTF. The chain combines TRBV19 with TRBJ1-2, with D uncertain. The CDR3 runs 17 residues. The germline CDR1 and CDR2 sequences are LNHDA and SQIVND (reference sequence). V was cut by 7 bases and J by 0 bases, with 21 bases left in between.

J is TRBJ2-3 and V is TRBV19; TRBD1 is a possible D gene (7 bases). Germline V CDR1 and CDR2: LNHDA, SQIVND (reference sequence). This CDR3 contains 13 residues. V dropped 5 bases and J dropped 8 bases, with 14 bases sitting between them. The CDR3 sequence is CASSLRGVVTQYF. CDR3 bases: TGTGCCAGTAGTCTCAGGGGGGTAGTTACGCAGTATTTT.

The V call is TRBV30, the J call TRBJ1-3; D gene ambiguous. Looked up from germline, CDR1 is GTSNPN and CDR2 is SVGIG (reference sequence). Trimming shortened V by 3 bases and J by 3 bases, and 3 bases separated the two germline ends. The CDR3 extends over 11 amino acids. CDR3: CAWSVGNTIYF. CDR3 DNA: TGTGCCTGGAGCGTTGGAAACACCATATATTTT.

This clone turned up a few times. The chain couples TRBV7-2 to TRBJ2-5, with TRBD2 matching 8 bases. Trimming cost V 1 base and J 1 base; bases outside gene matches: 5. The CDR3 contains 16 residues. Germline CDR1 is SGHTA and CDR2 is FQGNSA. The CDR3 spells CASSLVDGGGQETQYF. CDR3 nucleotides: TGTGCCAGCAGCTTAGTCGACGGGGGGGGCCAAGAGACCCAGTACTTC.

This clone was observed a few times. The rearrangement uses TRBV3-1 (or the pseudogene TRBV3-2) and TRBJ1-6; 7 bases are shared with TRBD1. The CDR3 has 15 residues. Germline trimming cut 6 bases from V and 11 bases from J; bases unmatched to any gene: 13. Germline V lookup: CDR1 LGHDT, CDR2 YNNKEL (reference sequence). The CDR3 reads CASRDRQGRGAPLHF. The DNA for the CDR3 is TGTGCCAGCAGGGACCGACAGGGAAGGGGCGCACCCCTCCACTTT.

This clone occurred a few times. This chain joins TRBV6-5 and TRBJ2-5; 7 nucleotides match TRBD1. V lost 8 bases to trimming and J lost 3 bases; unmatched junction nucleotides: 6. Germline CDR1 reads MNHEY; CDR2 reads SVGAGI. This CDR3 is built from 13 residues. DNA of the CDR3: TGTGCCAGCTCGAAGACAGGGAAAGAGACCCAGTACTTC. This encodes CASSKTGKETQYF.

This chain connects TRBV4-1 to TRBJ2-7, with D perhaps matching TRBD2 (5 bases). Germline V lookup: CDR1 MGHRA, CDR2 YSYEKL. The V end was cut by 4 bases, the J end by 7 bases, with 14 bases between. CDR3 length equals 13 residues. The CDR3: CASSPERAREQYF. CDR3 DNA: TGCGCCAGCAGCCCGGAGAGGGCGCGGGAGCAGTACTTC.

The chain couples TRBV28 to TRBJ1-5; 7 nucleotides agree with TRBD1. In germline, CDR1 is MDHEN, CDR2 SYDVKM. With V trimmed by 3 bases and J by 5 bases, 7 bases remained unmatched. This CDR3 comprises 15 residues. CDR3 amino acids: CASSLPGGYYQPQHF. The CDR3 DNA follows: TGTGCCAGCAGTTTGCCAGGGGGATATTATCAGCCCCAGCATTTT.

The gene calls are TRBV9 and TRBJ2-3, with TRBD2 matching over 7 bases. CDR3 size: 16 residues. Germline loops: CDR1 SGDLS, CDR2 YYNGEE. Losses at the gene ends were 0 bases for V and 1 base for J; bases not matched to a gene: 5. Here the CDR3 DNA reads TGTGCCAGCAGCGTAGTATCGGGGGGAGGCACAGATACGCAGTATTTT. Translation: CASSVVSGGGTDTQYF.

The chain carries TRBV5-5 and TRBJ2-1; D may be TRBD1 (6 bases). CDR3 length: 16 amino acids. Germline V gives CDR1 SGHKS, CDR2 YYEKEE (reference sequence). Between the trimmed V and J ends, which lost 0 bases and 0 bases, there was a span of 10 bases. The CDR3 protein is CASSLEGGPSYNEQFF. The CDR3 DNA sequence: TGTGCCAGCAGCTTGGAAGGGGGACCCTCCTACAATGAGCAGTTCTTC.

The chain has TRBV9 and TRBJ1-4; TRBD1 agrees at 7 bases. The CDR3 consists of 14 residues. CDR1 SGDLS and CDR2 YYNGEE come from the germline V gene. V gave up 3 bases and J gave up 1 base; unmatched junction bases: 0. The CDR3 is CASSAGGTNEKLFF. CDR3 bases: TGTGCCAGCAGCGCAGGGGGAACTAATGAAAAACTGTTTTTT.

V and J are TRBV19 and TRBJ2-7, with 7 bases fitting TRBD2. V trimming: 7 bases; J trimming: 4 bases; junction bases outside the gene matches: 13. Germline CDR1 is LNHDA and CDR2 is SQIVND (reference sequence). The CDR3 is 15 residues long. The CDR3 reads CASTPGGRGEYEQYF. The CDR3 DNA reads as TGTGCCAGTACCCCTGGAGGGAGGGGCGAGTACGAGCAGTACTTC. The complete variable domain, with remaining parts taken from reference TRBV19 and TRBJ2-7, reads DGGITQSPKYLFRKEGQNVTLSCEQNLNHDAMYWYRQDPGQGLRLIYYSQIVNDFQKGDIAEGYSVSREKKESFPLTVTSAQKNPTAFYLCASTPGGRGEYEQYFGPGTRLTVT.

J is TRBJ1-2 and V is TRBV28; 7 bases line up with TRBD1. CDR3 size: 12 residues. The germline V gene encodes CDR1 MDHEN and CDR2 SYDVKM. Losses at the gene ends were 5 bases for V and 5 bases for J; bases not matched to a gene: 2. The CDR3 region is CASSTGAYGYTF. The CDR3 DNA follows: TGTGCCAGCAGTACAGGGGCATATGGCTACACCTTC.

This chain joins TRBV18 and TRBJ1-2; D is undetermined. CDR1 and CDR2 (germline): KGHSH, LQKENI. Between the trimmed V and J ends, which lost 7 bases and 7 bases, there was a span of 16 bases. CDR3 length: 13 residues. DNA of the CDR3: TGTGCCAGCTGCCCCCCCAGCTGGAGTGGCTACACCTTC. This gives the protein CASCPPSWSGYTF.